One sample yielded the 25 T cell receptor beta chains listed below, sequenced in a study of cytomegalovirus exposure and HLA in healthy donors. 13 Jbeta primers and 60 Vbeta primers were used for the PCR. The repertoire was sequenced with immunoSEQ multiplex PCR; TCRdb's copy has only in-frame clones and lacks some. The sample includes over 150,000 clones, around 68% of them seen just once. Sequenced sample: PBMCs. All receptors come from a woman between 40 and 55 years old in good health and CMV-seropositive.

The rearrangement links TRBV7-2 to TRBJ2-7; 9 bases align to TRBD2. Germline CDR1 is SGHTA and CDR2 is FQGNSA. The CDR3 is 15 amino acids. J lost 4 bases, V lost 4 bases, and 8 bases had no gene match. CDR3 protein: CASSSLAGTLYEQYF. The CDR3 DNA sequence: TGTGCCAGCAGCTCTCTAGCGGGGACGCTTTACGAGCAGTACTTC.

This chain connects TRBV5-6 to TRBJ2-1; tentatively, D is TRBD2 (7 bases). This CDR3 has 18 residues. Deletions cut 0 bases from V and 5 bases from J, with 21 bases between. Germline V CDR1 and CDR2: SGHDT, YYEEEE. CDR3 amino acids: CASSLGRGRASFHNEQFF. In nucleotides, the CDR3 is TGTGCCAGCAGCTTGGGGAGGGGGAGGGCTAGCTTCCACAATGAGCAGTTCTTC.

A single count supports this clone. The chain is built from TRBV29-1 and TRBJ1-2; the D gene is possibly TRBD1 (5 bases). V lost 7 bases and J lost 9, with 15 bases in between. This CDR3 spans 11 amino acids. Germline lookup yields CDR1 SQVTM and CDR2 ANQGSEA. In DNA, the CDR3 is TGCAGCGCAGGAGACCAGGGTAGCTACACCTTC. Its translation: CSAGDQGSYTF.

V is TRBV5-1 and J is TRBJ2-2; 7 bases line up with TRBD1. V lost 5 bases and J lost 1; bases outside the gene matches: 5. The CDR3 totals 15 residues. CDR1 is SGHRS and CDR2 is YFSETQ in the germline V gene. The chain's CDR3 is CASRKGAGNTGELFF. Here the CDR3 DNA reads TGCGCCAGCAGGAAGGGGGCAGGGAACACCGGGGAGCTGTTTTTT.

The chain recombines TRBV4-3 with TRBJ2-3; 14 nucleotides line up with TRBD2. Germline-derived CDR1 and CDR2 are LGHNA and YSLEER. CDR3 length: 18 amino acids. V was pared by 1 base and J by 4 bases, with 7 bases of the junction left unmatched. The CDR3 DNA reads TGCGCCAGCAGCCAAGTCGCGGGACTAGCGGGAGAAGCAGATACGCAGTATTTT. As protein: CASSQVAGLAGEADTQYF.

V is TRBV5-1 and J is TRBJ2-3; TRBD1 agrees at 8 bases. The J segment lost 0 bases and the V segment lost 6 bases, leaving 6 bases of the junction unmatched. Germline CDR1 is SGHRS and CDR2 is YFSETQ. This CDR3 is 15 amino acids long. The CDR3 DNA is TGCGCCAGCACCGACAGGGGCTCTAGCACAGATACGCAGTATTTT. Encoded protein: CASTDRGSSTDTQYF.

This clone was observed a single time. J is TRBJ2-3 and V is TRBV19; D is possibly TRBD1 (6 bases). In germline, CDR1 is LNHDA, CDR2 SQIVND (reference sequence). The CDR3 is made up of 15 amino acids. The germline V and J ends were trimmed by 6 bases and 1 base, with 14 bases remaining between them. The CDR3 sequence: CASRDRSGGTDTQYF. CDR3 nucleotides: TGTGCCAGTAGGGATAGGTCAGGGGGCACAGATACGCAGTATTTT.

The J gene is TRBJ2-7, the V gene TRBV18; D is possibly TRBD1 (5 bases). The CDR3 totals 16 residues. CDR1 and CDR2 from the germline V gene are KGHSH and LQKENI. V dropped 3 bases and J dropped 3 bases, with 18 bases sitting between them. CDR3 amino acids: CASSPTPSTGRYEQYF. The CDR3 DNA is TGTGCCAGCTCACCCACCCCGAGTACAGGCCGCTACGAGCAGTACTTC.

The sample holds a few counts of this clone. The chain combines TRBV27 with TRBJ2-1; D gene uncertain. Trimming left V 5 bases short and J 4 bases short, with 15 bases between. The length of the CDR3 is 15 residues. CDR1 is MNHEY and CDR2 is SMNVEV in the germline V gene (reference sequence). The DNA of the CDR3 is TGTGCCAGCAGTACCCCGGGTCACCCTTACAATGAGCAGTTCTTC. As protein: CASSTPGHPYNEQFF.

The chain combines TRBV5-6 with TRBJ2-1; 8 bases fit TRBD2. The CDR3 is 15 amino acids. Unmatched junction bases numbered 8, after V lost 0 bases and J lost 9 bases. From germline, CDR1 is SGHDT and CDR2 YYEEEE. The CDR3 sequence: CASSLGVVAGGEQFF. CDR3 nucleotide sequence: TGTGCCAGCAGCTTGGGAGTGGTGGCGGGAGGTGAGCAGTTCTTC.

The rearrangement links TRBV12-5 to TRBJ1-5; the D gene is possibly TRBD1 (5 bases). Trimming removed 5 bases from V and 5 bases from J, with 10 bases in between. Germline CDR1 reads LGHNT; CDR2 reads FRNRAP. This CDR3 spans 13 amino acids. The CDR3 DNA reads TGTGCTAGTGGTCTGACAGTCGATCAGCCCCAGCATTTT. This sequence encodes CASGLTVDQPQHF.

This clone showed up just a few times. The rearrangement joins TRBV27 to TRBJ2-1; maybe TRBD1 (6 bases). The V end lost 10 bases, the J end lost 9 bases, and 19 bases lay between the germline ends. This CDR3 has 13 residues. Germline values: CDR1 MNHEY, CDR2 SMNVEV (reference sequence). The chain's CDR3 is CANFFLQGPEQFF. CDR3 DNA sequence: TGTGCCAACTTTTTTTTACAGGGCCCTGAGCAGTTCTTC.

This chain joins TRBV7-8 and TRBJ1-5; D remains ambiguous. The CDR3 length is 13 residues. Germline CDR1 and CDR2: SGHVS and FQNEAQ. Trimming removed 0 bases from V and 4 bases from J, with 4 bases in between. The chain's CDR3 is CASSLARNQPQHF. In DNA, the CDR3 is TGTGCCAGCAGCTTAGCGCGAAATCAGCCCCAGCATTTT.

The rearrangement links TRBV5-1 to TRBJ2-5; 10 bases are shared with TRBD1. The CDR3 has 15 residues. Germline V gene lookup returns CDR1 SGHRS and CDR2 YFSETQ. V shed 4 bases and J 4 bases; nucleotides not matched to a gene: 7. DNA of the CDR3: TGCGCCAGCAGCAACGGACAGGGGGTGATAGAGACCCAGTACTTC. Translation gives CASSNGQGVIETQYF.

This chain uses TRBV6-5 with TRBJ1-1, with 7 bases identical to TRBD1. The CDR3 runs 13 residues. CDR1 is MNHEY, CDR2 SVGAGI, per germline. With V trimmed by 6 bases and J by 4 bases, 5 bases remained unmatched. The CDR3 DNA is TGTGCCAGCAGGGAGACAGGGCCCACTGAAGCTTTCTTT. It codes for CASRETGPTEAFF.

J is TRBJ2-1 and V is TRBV9; D is unresolved. CDR3 length: 13 amino acids. The V gene lost 3 bases and the J gene lost 2 bases, with 6 bases spanning the gap. Germline CDR1 and CDR2: SGDLS and YYNGEE. CDR3 region: CASSETPYNEQFF. The CDR3 DNA sequence: TGTGCCAGCAGCGAGACTCCCTACAATGAGCAGTTCTTC.

A single count supports this clone. The chain joins TRBV28 to TRBJ2-5; 9 bases are a match to TRBD2. V was pared by 9 bases and J by 2 bases, with 10 bases of the junction left unmatched. The germline V gene encodes CDR1 MDHEN and CDR2 SYDVKM. The CDR3 runs to 15 residues. The CDR3 DNA reads TGTGCCAGTTTTAGCGGGAGCCCTGAACAAGAGACCCAGTACTTC. The encoded protein is CASFSGSPEQETQYF.

The V gene is TRBV25-1, the J gene TRBJ2-7; 8 bases fit TRBD1. The CDR3 loop spans 14 amino acids. Germline V gives CDR1 MGHDK, CDR2 SYGVNS. J lost 5 bases, V lost 4 bases, and 7 bases had no gene match. CDR3 loop: CASSVGPTGDEQYF. CDR3 bases: TGTGCCAGCAGTGTTGGGCCGACAGGGGACGAGCAGTACTTC.

This rearrangement joins TRBV4-1 to TRBJ2-1; a weak D match, TRBD2 (5 bases). Germline V gene data show CDR1 as MGHRA and CDR2 as YSYEKL. V shed 4 bases and J shed 4 bases, with 8 bases lying between them. The CDR3 is made up of 13 amino acids. CDR3 in DNA: TGCGCCAGCAGCCCCCGGAGGTACAATGAGCAGTTCTTC. Amino acid sequence: CASSPRRYNEQFF.

The chain joins TRBV25-1 to TRBJ2-1; the D gene is possibly TRBD1 (6 bases). CDR3 length: 14 amino acids. The V end lost 7 bases, the J end lost 5 bases, and 15 bases lay between the germline ends. Germline V gives CDR1 MGHDK, CDR2 SYGVNS. The CDR3 bases are TGTGCCAGCATTGGAACAGGGAAAGACAATGAGCAGTTCTTC. It yields the protein CASIGTGKDNEQFF. The variable domain in full, with the rest retrieved from reference TRBV25-1 and TRBJ2-1, is EADIYQTPRYLVIGTGKKITLECSQTMGHDKMYWYQQDPGMELHLIHYSYGVNSTEKGDLSSESTVSRIRTEHFPLTLESARPSHTSQYLCASIGTGKDNEQFFGPGTRLTVL.

The chain carries TRBV6-1 and TRBJ2-7, with TRBD2 matching over 7 bases. The CDR3 length is 15 residues. In germline, CDR1 is MNHNS, CDR2 SASEGT. The V gene end was trimmed by 1 base and the J gene end by 2 bases; junction bases not matched to a gene: 5. CDR3 nucleotides: TGTGCCAGCAGTGAAGTTCATCGGGGGGCCTACGAGCAGTACTTC. It encodes CASSEVHRGAYEQYF.

The rearrangement joins TRBV27 to TRBJ2-7; D perhaps matches TRBD2 (5 bases). The CDR3 has 16 amino acids. V was shortened by 2 bases and J by 2 bases, with 16 bases between the two germline ends. Germline CDR1 reads MNHEY; CDR2 reads SMNVEV (reference sequence). The CDR3 loop is CASSLRGVAIPYEQYF. The CDR3 DNA reads TGTGCCAGCAGTTTACGGGGTGTGGCGATCCCCTACGAGCAGTACTTC.

The rearrangement joins TRBV5-6 to TRBJ1-6; D may be TRBD1 (5 bases). V lost 7 bases, J lost 7 bases, and 18 bases lay in between. From germline, CDR1 is SGHDT and CDR2 YYEEEE. The CDR3 is 15 residues long. The CDR3 DNA reads as TGTGCCAGCGGCCGGGACGGACTACCAAATTCACCCCTCCACTTT. It translates to CASGRDGLPNSPLHF.

The V gene is TRBV7-3, the J gene TRBJ2-5; 7 bases fit TRBD1. The CDR3 runs 16 residues. Trimming at V came to 2 bases and at J to 5 bases, leaving 11 bases not matched to a gene. The V gene's germline CDR1 is SGHTA and CDR2 FQGTGA. The DNA for the CDR3 is TGTGCCAGCAGCTTAGCTCGGGACAGTGTGGGGGAGACCCAGTACTTC. Its translation is CASSLARDSVGETQYF. The full variable domain, rest sourced from reference TRBV7-3 and TRBJ2-5, is GAGVSQTPSNKVTEKGKYVELRCDPISGHTALYWYRQSLGQGPEFLIYFQGTGAADDSGLPNDRFFAVRPEGSVSTLKIQRTERGDSAVYLCASSLARDSVGETQYFGPGTRLLVL.

The chain joins TRBV6-1 to TRBJ2-7, with 9 bases matching TRBD2. The CDR3 extends over 13 amino acids. J lost 0 bases, V lost 10 bases, and 4 bases had no gene match. Per germline, CDR1 MNHNS and CDR2 SASEGT. CDR3 loop: CATRLADSYEQYF. The DNA of the CDR3 is TGTGCCACAAGACTAGCGGACTCCTACGAGCAGTACTTC.